This passage covers 26 T cell receptor beta chains from one sample sequenced in a study of molecular identifiers for immune sequencing clone quantification. In TCRdb, the PCR reads were re-called with MiXCR into one record per CDR3 protein. Of more than 70,000 distinct CDR3 sequences listed, 20% to 25% are singletons. The specimen was naive CD8+ T cells from blood, with Jurkat cell RNA spiked in. Specified subset: FACS-sorted CD8+CD4-CCR7+CD45RA+ naive T cells. The receptors were gathered from a human donor in good health. Some libraries in this study had Jurkat cell RNA spiked in.

Note on this clonotype: Germline is not matched at one junction end, which may reflect a read error. The chain recombines TRBV7-9 with TRBJ2-7, with unresolved D. Germline CDR1 SEHNR, CDR2 FQNEAQ (reference sequence). The CDR3 contains 15 residues. CDR3 loop: CASSLGFTATYEPYF. CDR3 nucleotides: TGTGCCAGCAGCTTAGGGTTTACAGCAACCTACGAGCCGTACTTC. The full variable domain, its missing parts supplied by reference TRBV7-9 and TRBJ2-7, is DTGVSQNPRHKITKRGQNVTFRCDPISEHNRLYWYRQTLGQGPEFLTYFQNEAQLEKSRLLSDRFSAERPKGSFSTLEIQRTEQGDSAMYLCASSLGFTATYEPYFGPGTRLTVT.

Notes on this clonotype: A much larger clone lies a single base off, so this may be a read error. The chain combines TRBV27 with TRBJ2-2, with D unclear. CDR1 and CDR2 from the germline V gene are MNHEY and SMNVEV (reference sequence). V dropped 3 bases and J dropped 6 bases, with 8 bases sitting between them. The CDR3 contains 13 residues. The CDR3 DNA reads TGTGCCAGCAGTTTTCAGGCCGCCGGGGAGCTGTTTTTT. This codes for CASSFQAAGELFF.

This clonotype has at least ten counts. The chain couples TRBV6-5 to TRBJ2-1; 10 nucleotides line up with TRBD2. The CDR3 runs 16 residues. Germline V gives CDR1 MNHEY, CDR2 SVGAGI. The V segment lost 5 bases and the J segment 7 bases; nucleotides outside the gene matches: 11. CDR3 protein: CASSPGSGGAWNEQFF. Here the CDR3 DNA reads TGTGCCAGCAGTCCCGGCAGCGGGGGGGCTTGGAATGAGCAGTTCTTC.

V usage is TRBV19 and J usage is TRBJ2-1; either TRBD1 or TRBD2 may supply D (5 bases each). This CDR3 spans 14 amino acids. CDR1 is LNHDA and CDR2 is SQIVND in the germline V gene (reference sequence). V was cut by 7 bases and J by 4 bases, with 14 bases left in between. CDR3: CASTPGTDYNEQFF. Written as DNA, the CDR3 is TGTGCCAGTACCCCCGGGACGGATTACAATGAGCAGTTCTTC.

Turning to this clonotype: This may be a read error, as it is one base from a much larger clone. This chain joins TRBV13 and TRBJ2-2, with D hard to call. Germline V CDR1 and CDR2: PRHDT, FYEKMQ (reference sequence). The CDR3 consists of 17 residues. CDR3 DNA sequence: TGTGCCAGCAGCCCCGAGGAACCCGACGCGAACGCCGGGGAGCTGTTTTTT. This encodes CASSPEEPDANAGELFF.

This clonotype was recorded at least ten times. The chain joins TRBV7-6 to TRBJ1-5; a possible D gene is TRBD1 (5 bases). The CDR3 runs to 15 residues. Germline CDR1 and CDR2: SGHVS and FNYEAQ. V was pared by 1 base and J by 4 bases, with 11 bases between. Here the CDR3 DNA reads TGTGCCAGCAGCTTAGGACGGGGACTTAATCAGCCCCAGCATTTT. It is translated as CASSLGRGLNQPQHF.

With regard to this clonotype: A much larger clone lies a single base off, so this may be a read error. The chain has TRBV5-1 and TRBJ2-3; 7 bases fit TRBD1. The germline V gene has CDR1 SGHRS and CDR2 YFSETQ. V dropped 7 bases and J dropped 8; count of bases not matched to a gene: 22. The CDR3 runs 17 residues. The CDR3 bases are TGCGCCAGCGGCCCAGAAGGGACAGACCTAGGCCCACTTACGCAGTATTTT. It is translated as CASGPEGTDLGPLTQYF.

This clonotype has a count of ten or more. This chain connects TRBV4-1 to TRBJ2-1; TRBD1 aligns across 9 bases. CDR1 and CDR2 from the germline V gene are MGHRA and YSYEKL. The CDR3 spans 14 residues. With V trimmed by 4 bases and J by 7 bases, 5 bases remained unmatched. The CDR3 DNA reads TGCGCCAGCAGCCCGGGACAGGGAACTAATGAGCAGTTCTTC. Translating gives CASSPGQGTNEQFF.

This clonotype was observed many times. V and J are TRBV30 and TRBJ2-2, with 9 bases lining up with TRBD2. Germline V lookup: CDR1 GTSNPN, CDR2 SVGIG (reference sequence). The V segment lost 0 bases and the J segment 0 bases; nucleotides outside the gene matches: 5. The CDR3 sequence is 17 residues long. The CDR3 loop reads CAWSVPAGGSNTGELFF. CDR3 bases: TGTGCCTGGAGTGTACCAGCGGGGGGATCGAACACCGGGGAGCTGTTTTTT.

The chain employs TRBV9 and TRBJ1-4; D remains ambiguous. V was pared by 0 bases and J by 8 bases, with 11 bases between. The CDR3 runs to 14 residues. Germline V CDR1 and CDR2: SGDLS, YYNGEE. As DNA, the CDR3 is TGTGCCAGCAGCGTAGGGGGTTCCGGGGAAAAACTGTTTTTT. Protein: CASSVGGSGEKLFF.

V gene TRBV19 combines with J gene TRBJ1-1, with D unclear. The CDR3 runs 12 residues. The V end lost 1 base, the J end lost 11 bases, and 11 bases lay between the germline ends. Per germline, CDR1 LNHDA and CDR2 SQIVND (reference sequence). CDR3 nucleotides: TGTGCCAGTAGTATAGGAGCTCCGGGGGCTTTCTTT. Translation gives CASSIGAPGAFF. Based on the CDR3 plus reference TRBV19 and TRBJ1-1, the full variable domain is DGGITQSPKYLFRKEGQNVTLSCEQNLNHDAMYWYRQDPGQGLRLIYYSQIVNDFQKGDIAEGYSVSREKKESFPLTVTSAQKNPTAFYLCASSIGAPGAFFGQGTRLTVV.

This clonotype was observed a few times. V usage is TRBV19 and J usage is TRBJ2-1, with TRBD1 matching 8 bases. This CDR3 is built from 14 residues. CDR1 and CDR2 from the germline V gene are LNHDA and SQIVND (reference sequence). Unmatched junction bases numbered 1, after V lost 4 bases and J lost 2 bases. This CDR3 is CASSRTGPYNEQFF. In DNA, the CDR3 is TGTGCCAGTAGTAGGACAGGGCCCTACAATGAGCAGTTCTTC. Supplemented by reference TRBV19 and TRBJ2-1, the full variable domain reads DGGITQSPKYLFRKEGQNVTLSCEQNLNHDAMYWYRQDPGQGLRLIYYSQIVNDFQKGDIAEGYSVSREKKESFPLTVTSAQKNPTAFYLCASSRTGPYNEQFFGPGTRLTVL.

To note about this clonotype: This may arise from a read error, as a much more abundant clone is one base away. The gene calls are TRBV7-9 and TRBJ1-2; D is uncertain. The CDR3 is made up of 11 amino acids. CDR1 is SEHNR, CDR2 FQNEAQ, per germline (reference sequence). CDR3: CAVEAGSGFTF. For the CDR3, the DNA is TGTGCCGTAGAGGCAGGATCTGGCTTCACCTTC.

The genes are TRBV19 and TRBJ2-7; tentative D call: TRBD2 (5 bases). The germline V gene has CDR1 LNHDA and CDR2 SQIVND (reference sequence). V lost 5 bases and J lost 4, with 12 bases in between. This CDR3 spans 13 amino acids. The CDR3 DNA reads TGTGCCAGTAGTTGGACGGGGTTTTACGAGCAGTACTTC. Translation: CASSWTGFYEQYF.

This clonotype has ten or more counts. This rearrangement joins TRBV4-3 to TRBJ2-7, with 13 nucleotides matching TRBD2. The ends lost 1 base at V and 2 bases at J; junction bases unmatched: 2. The length of the CDR3 is 16 residues. Per germline, CDR1 LGHNA and CDR2 YSLEER. CDR3 region: CASSQGLAGGPYEQYF. The CDR3 DNA sequence: TGCGCCAGCAGCCAAGGACTAGCGGGAGGCCCCTACGAGCAGTACTTC.

This clonotype has a count of ten or more. The gene calls are TRBV7-2 and TRBJ1-1, with D uncertain. CDR1 is SGHTA, CDR2 FQGNSA, per germline. The V gene lost 4 bases and the J gene lost 3 bases, with 6 bases spanning the gap. There are 12 residues in the CDR3. Written as DNA, the CDR3 is TGTGCCAGCAGCTGGACGGACACTGAAGCTTTCTTT. It encodes CASSWTDTEAFF.

In the case of this clonotype: This may be a read error, as it is one base from a much larger clone. The rearrangement links TRBV25-1 to TRBJ2-7, with D perhaps TRBD2 (7 bases). Trimming cost V 10 bases and J 7 bases, with 17 bases left between them. The germline gives CDR1 MGHDK, CDR2 SYGVNS. CDR3 length: 12 residues. The CDR3 spells CATGRGALEQYF. The CDR3 coding sequence is TGTGCCACGGGACGGGGGGCTTTAGAGCAGTACTTC.

This clonotype was seen ten or more times. This chain connects TRBV5-4 to TRBJ2-7; no firm D call. This CDR3 has 14 residues. V was cut by 0 bases and J by 2 bases, with 9 bases left in between. Per the germline V gene, CDR1 is SGHNT and CDR2 is YYREEE (reference sequence). The CDR3 is CASSLGGSTYEQYF. In DNA form, the CDR3 reads TGTGCCAGCAGCTTGGGTGGTAGCACCTACGAGCAGTACTTC.

Many counts were recorded for this clonotype. The chain employs TRBV20-1 and TRBJ1-1, with D possibly TRBD1 on 5 matching bases. V lost 1 base to trimming and J lost 3 bases, with 12 bases between them. This CDR3 spans 14 amino acids. In germline, CDR1 is DFQATT, CDR2 SNEGSKA (reference sequence). CDR3 amino acids: CSARGGLGDTEAFF. CDR3 bases: TGCAGTGCTAGAGGGGGGTTAGGCGACACTGAAGCTTTCTTT.

This clonotype was seen at least ten times. This chain links TRBV6-5 with TRBJ2-7; D may be TRBD1 or TRBD2 (5 bases each). With 5 bases removed from V and 3 bases from J, the gap between germline ends came to 11 bases. The germline CDR1 and CDR2 sequences are MNHEY and SVGAGI. The CDR3 covers 13 residues. For the CDR3, the DNA is TGTGCCAGCAGTCCGGGGCTAGGCTACGAGCAGTACTTC. This sequence encodes CASSPGLGYEQYF.

This clonotype was detected only a few times. The V and J genes are TRBV5-1 and TRBJ1-4; 9 bases line up with TRBD1. In germline, CDR1 is SGHRS, CDR2 YFSETQ. The CDR3 is 15 amino acids. Trimming took 2 bases from V and 6 from J; bases not matched to a gene: 5. Here the CDR3 DNA reads TGCGCCAGCAGCTTACGACAGGGGGGGGATGAAAAACTGTTTTTT. It translates to CASSLRQGGDEKLFF.

Regarding this clonotype: Possible read error: a much larger clone is one base away. The CDR3 spells CAWSVAYEQYF. CDR3 in DNA: TGTGCCTGGAGTGTGGCCTACGAGCAGTACTTC. The chain has TRBV30 and TRBJ2-7; the D is unclear. This CDR3 has 11 amino acids. The V end lost 0 bases, the J end lost 2 bases, and 2 bases lay between the germline ends. The germline V gene has CDR1 GTSNPN and CDR2 SVGIG (reference sequence).

This clonotype occurred many times. CDR3 amino acids: CASSGAGGHEQYF. CDR3 bases: TGTGCCAGCTCAGGGGCAGGGGGTCACGAGCAGTACTTC. The chain carries TRBV28 and TRBJ2-7; TRBD1 matches at 7 bases. V shed 8 bases, J shed 5 bases, and the junction held 9 bases outside the gene matches. CDR1 and CDR2 from the germline V gene are MDHEN and SYDVKM. The CDR3 has 13 residues.

There are many counts of this clonotype. This chain links TRBV30 with TRBJ2-3; D not resolved. The V end lost 0 bases, the J end lost 1 base, and 14 bases lay between the germline ends. The germline V gene has CDR1 GTSNPN and CDR2 SVGIG (reference sequence). The CDR3 has 16 amino acids. CDR3 protein: CAWSVLVGSRTDTQYF. The DNA of the CDR3 is TGTGCCTGGAGTGTACTTGTGGGGTCCCGCACAGATACGCAGTATTTT.

Comments on this clonotype: This may stem from a read error, because a much larger clone lies one nucleotide away. The rearrangement links TRBV6-6 to TRBJ1-6; possible D gene TRBD1, 5 bases. The CDR3 is 14 amino acids. V lost 2 bases and J lost 9, with 11 bases in between. Germline V gives CDR1 MNHNY, CDR2 SVGAGI (reference sequence). As DNA, the CDR3 is TGTGCCAGCAGTTACAGCAGGGAGGTTTCACCCCTCCACTTT. Amino acid sequence: CASSYSREVSPLHF.

This clonotype was detected many times. The chain recombines TRBV5-6 with TRBJ2-7, with TRBD2 matching 7 bases. After removal of 4 bases from V and 3 bases from J, the junction contained 10 bases not matched to a gene. Germline CDR1 and CDR2: SGHDT and YYEEEE. This CDR3 is built from 15 residues. For the CDR3, the DNA is TGTGCCAGCAGCCCGCCTGGGAGGGTTGGCTACGAGCAGTACTTC. Translated: CASSPPGRVGYEQYF. The variable domain in full, completed from reference TRBV5-6 and TRBJ2-7, reads DAGVTQSPTHLIKTRGQQVTLRCSPKSGHDTVSWYQQALGQGPQFIFQYYEEEERQRGNFPDRFSGHQFPNYSSELNVNALLLGDSALYLCASSPPGRVGYEQYFGPGTRLTVT.